The 2 T cell receptor beta chains in this list originate from one sample, sequenced in a study of cytomegalovirus exposure and HLA in healthy donors. Both 60 Vbeta primers and 13 Jbeta primers went into the PCR. Data came from immunoSEQ multiplex PCR; TCRdb stores just in-frame clones and leaves some out. This table holds fewer than 200,000 clones, more than 70% found once. The sample was PBMCs. The receptor set was obtained from a woman between 45 and 65 years old in good health and CMV-seropositive.

The chain combines TRBV19 with TRBJ1-2, with D perhaps TRBD1 (5 bases). Germline V gives CDR1 LNHDA, CDR2 SQIVND (reference sequence). The CDR3 extends over 16 amino acids. V gave up 5 bases and J gave up 0 bases, with 16 bases separating them. CDR3 sequence reads: CASSRGRRQANYGYTF. CDR3 nucleotides: TGTGCCAGTAGTCGGGGGAGGCGGCAGGCTAACTATGGCTACACCTTC.

In this sample, this clone turned up a few times. V is TRBV5-5 and J is TRBJ1-5; 8 nucleotides agree with TRBD1. Germline loops: CDR1 SGHKS, CDR2 YYEKEE (reference sequence). This CDR3 region has 14 residues. Unmatched junction bases numbered 4, after V lost 2 bases and J lost 6 bases. CDR3 protein: CASSFYRGGQPQHF. DNA of the CDR3: TGTGCCAGCAGCTTCTACAGGGGGGGTCAGCCCCAGCATTTT.